This TCR beta chain came from a study of blood T cell repertoires in COVID-19. Assay: immunoSEQ multiplex PCR; the TCRdb copy retains only in-frame clones and omits some. This table has about 180,000 clones, 80% to 90% appearing once. Germline assignment: CDR1 SGHTA and CDR2 FQGNSA. The germline V and J ends were trimmed by 1 base and 1 base, with 9 bases remaining between them. The CDR3 loop spans 15 amino acids. Sequencing was carried out using peripheral blood. The chain carries TRBV7-2 and TRBJ2-3, with D possibly being TRBD1 (5 bases). The receptor comes from a woman of 80 years or more with COVID-19, enrolled during active disease. This CDR3 is CASSLGGFGTDTQYF. DNA of the CDR3: TGTGCCAGCAGCTTAGGGGGCTTCGGCACAGATACGCAGTATTTT.